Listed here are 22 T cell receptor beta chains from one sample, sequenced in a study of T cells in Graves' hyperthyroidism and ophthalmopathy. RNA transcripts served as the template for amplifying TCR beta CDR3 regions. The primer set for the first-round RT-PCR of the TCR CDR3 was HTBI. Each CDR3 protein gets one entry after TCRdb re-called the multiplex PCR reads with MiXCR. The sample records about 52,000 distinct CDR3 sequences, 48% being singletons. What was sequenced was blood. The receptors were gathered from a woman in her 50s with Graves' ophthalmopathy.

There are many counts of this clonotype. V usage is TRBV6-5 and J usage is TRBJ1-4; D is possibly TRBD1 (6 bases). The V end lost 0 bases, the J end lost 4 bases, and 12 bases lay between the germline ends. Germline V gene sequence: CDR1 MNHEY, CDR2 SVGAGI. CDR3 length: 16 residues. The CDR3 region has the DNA TGTGCCAGCAGTTACTCCGGTCAGGGGATTAATGAAAAACTGTTTTTT. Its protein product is CASSYSGQGINEKLFF.

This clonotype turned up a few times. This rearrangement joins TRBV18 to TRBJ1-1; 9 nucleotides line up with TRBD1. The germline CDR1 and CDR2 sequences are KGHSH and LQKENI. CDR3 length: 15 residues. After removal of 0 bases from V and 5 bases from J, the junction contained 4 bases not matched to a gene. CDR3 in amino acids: CASSPPGQGGTEAFF. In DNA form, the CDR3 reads TGTGCCAGCTCACCACCGGGACAGGGTGGTACTGAAGCTTTCTTT.

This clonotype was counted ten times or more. The CDR3 loop is CASSQKLYNEQFF. The CDR3 DNA follows: TGTGCCAGCAGCCAGAAACTTTACAATGAGCAGTTCTTC. The chain employs TRBV9 and TRBJ2-1; D is uncertain. This CDR3 contains 13 residues. CDR1 and CDR2 (germline): SGDLS, YYNGEE. Trimming cost V 4 bases and J 4 bases, with 9 bases left between them. Combining the CDR3 with reference TRBV9 and TRBJ2-1 gives the whole variable domain DSGVTQTPKHLITATGQRVTLRCSPRSGDLSVYWYQQSLDQGLQFLIQYYNGEERAKGNILERFSAQQFPDLHSELNLSSLELGDSALYFCASSQKLYNEQFFGPGTRLTVL.

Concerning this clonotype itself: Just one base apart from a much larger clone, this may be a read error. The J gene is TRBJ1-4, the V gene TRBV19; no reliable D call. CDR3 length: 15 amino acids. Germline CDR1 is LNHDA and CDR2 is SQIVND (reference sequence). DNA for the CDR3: TGTGCCGGTAGTATAGCGGGTTGGAAAAATGAAAAACTGTTTTTT. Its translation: CAGSIAGWKNEKLFF. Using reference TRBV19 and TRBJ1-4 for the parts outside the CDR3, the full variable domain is DGGITQSPKYLFRKEGQNVTLSCEQNLNHDAMYWYRQDPGQGLRLIYYSQIVNDFQKGDIAEGYSVSREKKESFPLTVTSAQKNPTAFYLCAGSIAGWKNEKLFFGSGTQLSVL.

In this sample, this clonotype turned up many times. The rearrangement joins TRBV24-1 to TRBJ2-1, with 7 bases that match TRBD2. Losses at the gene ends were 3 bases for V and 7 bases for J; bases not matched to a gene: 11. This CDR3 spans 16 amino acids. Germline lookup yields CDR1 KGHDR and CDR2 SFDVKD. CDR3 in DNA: TGTGCCACCAGTGATGGCGGGCGGGAGAATAAGAATGAGCAGTTCTTC. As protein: CATSDGGRENKNEQFF.

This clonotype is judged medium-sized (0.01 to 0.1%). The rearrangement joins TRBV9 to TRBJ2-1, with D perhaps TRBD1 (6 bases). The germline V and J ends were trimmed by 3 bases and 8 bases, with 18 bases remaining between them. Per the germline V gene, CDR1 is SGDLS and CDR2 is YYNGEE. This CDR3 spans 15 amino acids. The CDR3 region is CASSARQVGAYEQFF. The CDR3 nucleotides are TGTGCCAGCAGCGCCAGACAGGTCGGGGCCTATGAGCAGTTCTTC.

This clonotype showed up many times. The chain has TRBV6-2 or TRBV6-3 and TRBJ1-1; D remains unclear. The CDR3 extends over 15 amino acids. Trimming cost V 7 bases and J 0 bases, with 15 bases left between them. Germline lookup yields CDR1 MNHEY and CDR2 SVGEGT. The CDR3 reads CASTSMQRMNTEAFF. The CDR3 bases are TGTGCCAGCACGTCAATGCAGAGGATGAACACTGAAGCTTTCTTT.

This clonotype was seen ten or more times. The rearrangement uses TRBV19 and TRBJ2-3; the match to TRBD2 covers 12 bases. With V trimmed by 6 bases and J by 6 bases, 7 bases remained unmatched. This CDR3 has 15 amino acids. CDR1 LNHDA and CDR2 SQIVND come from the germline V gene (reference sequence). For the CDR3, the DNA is TGTGCCAGTAGGCCCGGACTAGCGGGACGGGATACGCAGTATTTT. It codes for CASRPGLAGRDTQYF.

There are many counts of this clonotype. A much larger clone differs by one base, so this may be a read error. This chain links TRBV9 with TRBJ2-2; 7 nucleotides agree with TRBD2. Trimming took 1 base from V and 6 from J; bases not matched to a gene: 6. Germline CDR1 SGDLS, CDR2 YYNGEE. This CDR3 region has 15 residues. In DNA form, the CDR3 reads TGTGCCAGCAGCGTATCGTGGGGGGGTGCCGGGGAGCTGTTTTTT. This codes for CASSVSWGGAGELFF.

CDR3 coding DNA: TGTGCCAGTAGTATTGGGGGGACAGGGGTGCGAGCTTTCTTT. Its protein product is CASSIGGTGVRAFF. V gene TRBV19 combines with J gene TRBJ1-1, with 10 bases that match TRBD1. V lost 3 bases, J lost 10 bases, and 8 bases stayed unmatched. Germline V gene lookup returns CDR1 LNHDA and CDR2 SQIVND (reference sequence). This CDR3 contains 14 residues.

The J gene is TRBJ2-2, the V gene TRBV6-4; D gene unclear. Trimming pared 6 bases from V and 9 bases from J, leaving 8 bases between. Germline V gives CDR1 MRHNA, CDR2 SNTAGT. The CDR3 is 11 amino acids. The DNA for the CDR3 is TGTGCCAGCAGGGACGAGCGGGAGCTGTTTTTT. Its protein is CASRDERELFF.

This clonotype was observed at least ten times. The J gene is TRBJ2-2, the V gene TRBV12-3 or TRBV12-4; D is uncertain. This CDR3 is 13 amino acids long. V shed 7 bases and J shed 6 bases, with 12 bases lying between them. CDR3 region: CASTTIRAGELFF. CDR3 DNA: TGTGCCAGCACCACCATTAGGGCCGGGGAGCTGTTTTTT.

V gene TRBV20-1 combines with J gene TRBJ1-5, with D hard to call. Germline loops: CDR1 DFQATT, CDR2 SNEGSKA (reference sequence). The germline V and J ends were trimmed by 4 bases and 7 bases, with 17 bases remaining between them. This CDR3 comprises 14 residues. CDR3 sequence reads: CSAKGRRRSQPQHF. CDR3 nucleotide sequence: TGCAGTGCTAAGGGCAGGAGGAGGTCACAGCCCCAGCATTTT.

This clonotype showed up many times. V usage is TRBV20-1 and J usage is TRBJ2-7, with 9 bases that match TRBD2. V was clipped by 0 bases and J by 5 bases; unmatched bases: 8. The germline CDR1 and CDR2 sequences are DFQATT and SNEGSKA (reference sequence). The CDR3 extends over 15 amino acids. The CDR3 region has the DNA TGCAGTGCTAGAGATTTGCGGGAGGGCCTGGACGAGCAGTACTTC. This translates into CSARDLREGLDEQYF.

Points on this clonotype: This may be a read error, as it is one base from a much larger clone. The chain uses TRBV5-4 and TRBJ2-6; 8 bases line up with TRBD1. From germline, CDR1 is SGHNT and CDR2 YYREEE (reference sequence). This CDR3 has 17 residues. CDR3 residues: CAGSPGTGSSGANVLTF. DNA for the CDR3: TGTGCCGGCAGCCCGGGGACAGGCAGCTCTGGGGCCAACGTCCTGACTTTC.

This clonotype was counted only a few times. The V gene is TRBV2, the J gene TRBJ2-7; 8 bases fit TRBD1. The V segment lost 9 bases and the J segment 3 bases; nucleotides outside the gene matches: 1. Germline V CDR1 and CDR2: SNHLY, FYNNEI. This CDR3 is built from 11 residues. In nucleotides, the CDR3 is TGTGCCAGGACAGGGGACTACGAGCAGTACTTC. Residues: CARTGDYEQYF.

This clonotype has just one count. CDR3 loop: CASRPGVAGVSTIYF. CDR3 sequence (DNA): TGTGCCAGCCGCCCAGGGGTCGCGGGGGTGAGCACCATATATTTT. V and J are TRBV7-2 and TRBJ1-3; maybe TRBD1 (6 bases). The CDR3 is made up of 15 amino acids. Germline V gene sequence: CDR1 SGHTA, CDR2 FQGNSA. Trimming pared 8 bases from V and 9 bases from J, leaving 23 bases between.

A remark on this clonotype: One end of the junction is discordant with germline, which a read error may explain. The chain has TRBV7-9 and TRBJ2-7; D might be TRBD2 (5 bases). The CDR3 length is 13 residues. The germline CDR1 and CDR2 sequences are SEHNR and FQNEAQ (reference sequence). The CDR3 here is CASTRLSAYGQYF. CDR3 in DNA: TGTGCCAGCACCAGACTAAGCGCCTACGGGCAGTACTTC.

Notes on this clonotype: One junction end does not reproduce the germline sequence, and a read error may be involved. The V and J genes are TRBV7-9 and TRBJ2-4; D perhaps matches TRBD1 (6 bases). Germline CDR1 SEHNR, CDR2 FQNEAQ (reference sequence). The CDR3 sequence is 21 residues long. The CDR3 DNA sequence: TGTGCCAGCAGCTTTTTAGGGGGTGTTGGTGGCAGGCAGATAGCCAAAAACAGTCAGTACTTC. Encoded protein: CASSFLGGVGGRQIAKNSQYF.

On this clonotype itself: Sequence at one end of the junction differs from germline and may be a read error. CDR3: CASSRSLAGADAQYF. As DNA, the CDR3 is TGCGCTAGCAGCCGCTCACTAGCGGGGGCAGATGCGCAGTATTTT. V usage is TRBV10-1 and J usage is TRBJ2-3, with 11 bases that match TRBD2. Germline V gene data show CDR1 as WNHNN and CDR2 as SYGVQD (reference sequence). This CDR3 spans 15 amino acids.

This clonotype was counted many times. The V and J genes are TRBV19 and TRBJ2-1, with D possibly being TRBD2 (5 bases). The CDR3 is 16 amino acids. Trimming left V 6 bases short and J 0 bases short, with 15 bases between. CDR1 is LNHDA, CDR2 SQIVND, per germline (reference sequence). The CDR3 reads CASSRVTRPSYNEQFF. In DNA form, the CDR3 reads TGTGCCAGTAGCCGGGTAACTAGGCCCTCCTACAATGAGCAGTTCTTC.

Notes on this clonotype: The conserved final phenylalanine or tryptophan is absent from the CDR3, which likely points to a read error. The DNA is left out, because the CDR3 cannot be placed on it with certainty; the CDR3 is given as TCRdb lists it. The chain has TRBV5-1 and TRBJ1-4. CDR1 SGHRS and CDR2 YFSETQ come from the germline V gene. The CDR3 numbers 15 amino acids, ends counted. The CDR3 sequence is CASSLSGTAKEKRFC.